This T cell receptor (beta chain) was identified during a study of T cell responses to AZD1222 COVID-19 vaccine. Study conclusions and caveats: Spike-spanning, vaccine-associated CD4 TCRs were dominant at 160-218 and 743-854. Spike-specific TCR breadth and depth rose after two AZD1222 doses. White British ancestry dominated among donors, who included more females, and clonal diversity was possibly underestimated.

Looked up from germline, CDR1 is SGHRS and CDR2 is YFSETQ. The CDR3 length is 13 residues. J was trimmed by 10 bases and V by 0 bases; bases with no gene match: 6. Profiled with immunoSEQ multiplex PCR; TCRdb holds only in-frame clones, not every one. The table lists 70,000 to 90,000 clones, roughly 87% of them singletons. A word on this clone: Antigen unknown.

The material sequenced was peripheral blood, taken on day 0 of AZD1222 vaccination. The chain is built from TRBV5-1 and TRBJ1-1; 7 nucleotides agree with TRBD1. The TCR originated in an adult in good health. The CDR3 loop is CASSLETGDRAFF. CDR3 coding DNA: TGCGCCAGCAGCTTGGAAACAGGGGATCGAGCTTTCTTT.